This T cell receptor beta chain stems from a study of cytomegalovirus exposure and HLA in healthy donors. About the study: Prior work identified some 120 million unique TCR beta sequences in roughly 180 million T cells.

Turning to this clone: Antigen specificity is unknown.

Vbeta (60) and Jbeta (13) primers were used in the PCR. The assay was immunoSEQ multiplex PCR, and TCRdb's table has in-frame clones only and misses some. The data hold some 140,000 clones, with over 60% observed a single time. V was pared by 2 bases and J by 0 bases, with 4 bases of the junction left unmatched. Germline V gene data show CDR1 as SGHRS and CDR2 as YFSETQ. This CDR3 spans 15 amino acids. Study-wide findings and caveats: Researchers reported in a later analysis that a missense DCLRE1C variant was tied to TCR beta V- and J-gene trimming. Solely CMV serostatus was available to characterize immune exposure.

This chain connects TRBV5-1 to TRBJ1-1, with 7 nucleotides matching TRBD1. Sequencing was carried out using PBMCs. The clonotype was recovered from a man in his forties or fifties in good health and CMV-seronegative. The CDR3 spells CASSFSDRVNTEAFF. CDR3 DNA: TGCGCCAGCAGCTTTTCAGACAGGGTGAACACTGAAGCTTTCTTT.